This T cell receptor (beta chain) is from a study of T cell repertoires in cytomegalovirus infection. TCRdb recomputed calls from the reads with MiXCR, one row per CDR3 protein. The data show hundreds of thousands of distinct CDR3 sequences, roughly a third seen once. A remark on this clonotype: No antigen is known for it.

CDR3 length: 15 amino acids. Germline lookup yields CDR1 MNHEY and CDR2 SVGEGT. V was clipped by 6 bases and J by 7 bases, with 18 bases between them. The sequencing here drew on cultured PBMCs, taken from culture after CMV antigen stimulation. The J gene is TRBJ2-2, the V gene TRBV6-2 or TRBV6-3; D not certain. This sequence was found in a human donor in good health (CMV status not recorded). Some clones in this sample may be carry-over from other donors' samples. CDR3 residues: CASRIHHITSGELFF. The CDR3 nucleotides are TGTGCCAGCAGGATCCACCACATAACAAGCGGGGAGCTGTTTTTT.